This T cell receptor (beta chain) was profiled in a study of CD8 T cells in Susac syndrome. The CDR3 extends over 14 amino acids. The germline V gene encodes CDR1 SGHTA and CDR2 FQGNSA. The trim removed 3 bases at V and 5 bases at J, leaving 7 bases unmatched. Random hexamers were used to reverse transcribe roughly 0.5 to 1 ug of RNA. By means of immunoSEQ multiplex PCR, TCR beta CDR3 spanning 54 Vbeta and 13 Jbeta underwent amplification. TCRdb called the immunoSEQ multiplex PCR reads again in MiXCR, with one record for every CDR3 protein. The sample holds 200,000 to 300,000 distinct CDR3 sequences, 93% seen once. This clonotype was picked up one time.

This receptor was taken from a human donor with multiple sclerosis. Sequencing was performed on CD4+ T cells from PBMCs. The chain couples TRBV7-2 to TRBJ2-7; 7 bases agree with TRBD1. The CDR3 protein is CASSLAGTVHEQYF. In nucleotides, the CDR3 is TGTGCCAGCAGCTTGGCCGGGACAGTGCACGAGCAGTACTTC.